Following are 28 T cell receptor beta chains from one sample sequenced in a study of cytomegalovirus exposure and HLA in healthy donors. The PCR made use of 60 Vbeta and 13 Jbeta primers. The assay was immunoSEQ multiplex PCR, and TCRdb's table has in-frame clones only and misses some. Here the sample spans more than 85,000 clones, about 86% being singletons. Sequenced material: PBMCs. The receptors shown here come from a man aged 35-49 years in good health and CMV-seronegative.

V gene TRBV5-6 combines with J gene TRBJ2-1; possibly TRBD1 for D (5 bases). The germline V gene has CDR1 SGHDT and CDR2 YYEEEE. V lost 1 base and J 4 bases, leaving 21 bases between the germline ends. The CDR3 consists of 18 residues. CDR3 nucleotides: TGTGCCAGCAGCTTGCCTTTATACAGGCTCGAAGGATACAATGAGCAGTTCTTC. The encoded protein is CASSLPLYRLEGYNEQFF.

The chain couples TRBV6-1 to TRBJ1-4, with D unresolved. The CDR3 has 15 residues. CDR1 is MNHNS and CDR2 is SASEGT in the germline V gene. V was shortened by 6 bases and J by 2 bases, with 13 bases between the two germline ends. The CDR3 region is CASRRELGTNEKLFF. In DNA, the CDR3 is TGTGCCAGCAGGAGGGAACTGGGGACTAATGAAAAACTGTTTTTT.

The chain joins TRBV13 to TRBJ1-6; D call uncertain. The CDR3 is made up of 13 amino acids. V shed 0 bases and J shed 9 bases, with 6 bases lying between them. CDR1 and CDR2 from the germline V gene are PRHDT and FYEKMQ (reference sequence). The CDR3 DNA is TGTGCCAGCAGCTTAGGCCTTAGTTCACCCCTCCACTTT. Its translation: CASSLGLSSPLHF.

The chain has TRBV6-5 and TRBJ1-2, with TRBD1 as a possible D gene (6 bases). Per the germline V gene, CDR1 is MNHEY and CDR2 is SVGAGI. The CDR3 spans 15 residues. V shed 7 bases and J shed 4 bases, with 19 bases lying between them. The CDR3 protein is CASTPGGANFYGYTF. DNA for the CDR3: TGTGCCAGCACCCCCGGGGGGGCGAATTTCTATGGCTACACCTTC.

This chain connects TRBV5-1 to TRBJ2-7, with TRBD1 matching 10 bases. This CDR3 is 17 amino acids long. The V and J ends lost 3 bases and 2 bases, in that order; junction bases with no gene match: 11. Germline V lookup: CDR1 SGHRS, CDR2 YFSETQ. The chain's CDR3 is CASSSGQGTQWTYEQYF. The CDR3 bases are TGCGCCAGCAGCTCGGGACAGGGGACCCAATGGACCTACGAGCAGTACTTC.

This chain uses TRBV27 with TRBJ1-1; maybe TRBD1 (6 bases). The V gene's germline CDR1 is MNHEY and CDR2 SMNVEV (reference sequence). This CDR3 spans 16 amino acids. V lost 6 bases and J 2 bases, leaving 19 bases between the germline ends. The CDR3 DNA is TGTGCCAGCAGCCCCCAGCGGCAGGGGACAAACACTGAAGCTTTCTTT. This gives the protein CASSPQRQGTNTEAFF.

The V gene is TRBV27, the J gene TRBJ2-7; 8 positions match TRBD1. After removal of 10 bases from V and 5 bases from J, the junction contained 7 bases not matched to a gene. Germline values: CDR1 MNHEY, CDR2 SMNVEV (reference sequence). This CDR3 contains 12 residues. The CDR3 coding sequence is TGTGCCACTATGACAGGGGTGAACGAGCAGTACTTC. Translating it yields CATMTGVNEQYF.

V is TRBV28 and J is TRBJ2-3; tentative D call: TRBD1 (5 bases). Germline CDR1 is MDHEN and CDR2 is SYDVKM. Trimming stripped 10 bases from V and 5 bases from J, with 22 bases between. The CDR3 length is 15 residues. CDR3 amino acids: CATAARQTPGDTQYF. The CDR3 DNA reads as TGTGCCACCGCGGCTAGACAGACTCCAGGAGATACGCAGTATTTT.

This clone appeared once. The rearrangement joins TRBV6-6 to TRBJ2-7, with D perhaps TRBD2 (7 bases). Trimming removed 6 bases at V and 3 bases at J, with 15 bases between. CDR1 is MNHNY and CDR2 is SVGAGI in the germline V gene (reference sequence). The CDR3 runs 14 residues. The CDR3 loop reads CASSPWGGGYEQYF. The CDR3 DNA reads TGTGCCAGCAGCCCCTGGGGAGGGGGCTACGAGCAGTACTTC.

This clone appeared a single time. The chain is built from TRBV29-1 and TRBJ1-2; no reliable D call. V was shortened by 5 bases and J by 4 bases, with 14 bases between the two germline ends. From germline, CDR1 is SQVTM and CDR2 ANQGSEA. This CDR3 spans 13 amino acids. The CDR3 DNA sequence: TGCAGCGTTACGGAGGCTAAGGGCTATGGCTACACCTTC. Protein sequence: CSVTEAKGYGYTF.

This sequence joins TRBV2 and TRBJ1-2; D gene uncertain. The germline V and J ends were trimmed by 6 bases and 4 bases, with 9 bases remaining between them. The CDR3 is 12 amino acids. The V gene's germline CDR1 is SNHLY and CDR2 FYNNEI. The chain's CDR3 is CASSGVSYGYTF. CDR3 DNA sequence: TGTGCCAGCAGCGGGGTATCCTATGGCTACACCTTC.

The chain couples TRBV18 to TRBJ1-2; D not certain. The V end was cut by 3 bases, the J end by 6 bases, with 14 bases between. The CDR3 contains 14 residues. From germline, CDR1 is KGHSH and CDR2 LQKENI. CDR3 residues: CASSPKTFADGYTF. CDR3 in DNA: TGTGCCAGCTCACCGAAGACATTTGCAGATGGCTACACCTTC.

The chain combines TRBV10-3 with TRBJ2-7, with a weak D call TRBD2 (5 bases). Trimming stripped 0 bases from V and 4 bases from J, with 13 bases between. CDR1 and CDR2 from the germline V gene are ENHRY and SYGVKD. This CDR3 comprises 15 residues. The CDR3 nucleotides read TGTGCCATCAGTGAGTCGGCGATGGGAGAATACGAGCAGTACTTC. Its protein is CAISESAMGEYEQYF.

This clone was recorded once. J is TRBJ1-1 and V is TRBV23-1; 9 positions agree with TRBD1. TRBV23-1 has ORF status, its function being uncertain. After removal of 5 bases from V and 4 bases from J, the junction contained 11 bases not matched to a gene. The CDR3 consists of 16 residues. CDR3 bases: TGCGCCAGCAGTAAAAGACAGGGGGATGGGGGCACTGAAGCTTTCTTT. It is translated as CASSKRQGDGGTEAFF.

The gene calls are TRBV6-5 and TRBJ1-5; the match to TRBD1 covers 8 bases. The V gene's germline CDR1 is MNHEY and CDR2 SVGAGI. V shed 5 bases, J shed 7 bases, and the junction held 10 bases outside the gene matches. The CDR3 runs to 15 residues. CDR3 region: CASSPSDRGRQPQHF. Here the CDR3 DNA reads TGTGCCAGCAGTCCATCTGACAGGGGAAGACAGCCCCAGCATTTT.

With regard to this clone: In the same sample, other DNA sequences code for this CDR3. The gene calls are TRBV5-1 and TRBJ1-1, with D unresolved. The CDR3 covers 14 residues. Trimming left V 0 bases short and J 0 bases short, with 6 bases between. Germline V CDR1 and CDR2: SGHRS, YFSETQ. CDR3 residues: CASSLGGVNTEAFF. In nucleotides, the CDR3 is TGCGCCAGCAGCTTGGGGGGAGTGAACACTGAAGCTTTCTTT.

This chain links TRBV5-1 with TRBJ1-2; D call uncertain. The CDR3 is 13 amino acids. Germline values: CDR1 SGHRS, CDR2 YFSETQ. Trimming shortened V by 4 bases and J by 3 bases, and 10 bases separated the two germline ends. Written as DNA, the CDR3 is TGCGCCAGCAGCCTCAGTCCGTACTATGGCTACACCTTC. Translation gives CASSLSPYYGYTF. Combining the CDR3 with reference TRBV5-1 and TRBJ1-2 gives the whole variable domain KAGVTQTPRYLIKTRGQQVTLSCSPISGHRSVSWYQQTPGQGLQFLFEYFSETQRNKGNFPGRFSGRQFSNSRSEMNVSTLELGDSALYLCASSLSPYYGYTFGSGTRLTVV.

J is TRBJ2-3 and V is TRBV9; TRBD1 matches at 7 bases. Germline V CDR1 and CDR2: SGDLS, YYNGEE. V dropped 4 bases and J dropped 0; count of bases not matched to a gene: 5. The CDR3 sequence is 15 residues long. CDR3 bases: TGTGCCAGCAGCCCCGGGACAGCCAGCACAGATACGCAGTATTTT. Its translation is CASSPGTASTDTQYF.

The CDR3 is CSAGLGTANTEAFF. The CDR3 DNA reads TGCAGCGCTGGGTTGGGGACAGCCAACACTGAAGCTTTCTTT. The J gene is TRBJ1-1, the V gene TRBV29-1; 7 positions match TRBD1. Germline trimming cut 7 bases from V and 2 bases from J; bases unmatched to any gene: 10. CDR3 length: 14 residues. The germline gives CDR1 SQVTM, CDR2 ANQGSEA.

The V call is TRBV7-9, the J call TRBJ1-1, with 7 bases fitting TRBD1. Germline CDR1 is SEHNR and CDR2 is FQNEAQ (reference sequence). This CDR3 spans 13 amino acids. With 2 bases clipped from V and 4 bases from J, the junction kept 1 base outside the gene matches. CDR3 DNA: TGTGCCAGCAGCTTACGGGACAGCACTGAAGCTTTCTTT. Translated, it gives CASSLRDSTEAFF.

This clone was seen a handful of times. The CDR3: CAWSLRQGADGYTF. Here the CDR3 DNA reads TGTGCCTGGAGTTTGAGACAGGGTGCGGATGGCTACACCTTC. The gene calls are TRBV30 and TRBJ1-2; 7 bases agree with TRBD1. V trimming: 2 bases; J trimming: 6 bases; junction bases outside the gene matches: 9. Per the germline V gene, CDR1 is GTSNPN and CDR2 is SVGIG (reference sequence). CDR3 length equals 14 residues. The full variable domain, its missing parts supplied by reference TRBV30 and TRBJ1-2, is SQTIHQWPATLVQPVGSPLSLECTVEGTSNPNLYWYRQAAGRGLQLLFYSVGIGQISSEVPQNLSASRPQDRQFILSSKKLLLSDSGFYLCAWSLRQGADGYTFGSGTRLTVV.

CDR3 nucleotides: TGTGCCAGCAGTAAAGATGGGACTTACAATCAGCCCCAGCATTTT. It specifies CASSKDGTYNQPQHF. The chain employs TRBV11-2 and TRBJ1-5, with a possible D match to TRBD1 (5 bases). From germline, CDR1 is SGHAT and CDR2 FQNNGV. CDR3 length: 15 amino acids. V was clipped by 6 bases and J by 3 bases, with 15 bases between them.

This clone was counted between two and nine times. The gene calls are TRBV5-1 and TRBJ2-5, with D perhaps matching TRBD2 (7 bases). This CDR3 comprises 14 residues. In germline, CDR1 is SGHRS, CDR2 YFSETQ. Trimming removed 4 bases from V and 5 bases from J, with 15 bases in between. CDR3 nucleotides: TGCGCCAGCAGCCCGGGGGGCTCAAGGGAGACCCAGTACTTC. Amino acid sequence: CASSPGGSRETQYF.

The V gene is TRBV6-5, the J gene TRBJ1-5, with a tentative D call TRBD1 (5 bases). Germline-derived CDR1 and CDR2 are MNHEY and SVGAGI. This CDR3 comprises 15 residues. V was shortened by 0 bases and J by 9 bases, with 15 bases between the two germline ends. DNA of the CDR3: TGTGCCAGCAGTTACTCTTGGGGCGGGGGTTGGCCCCAGCATTTT. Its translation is CASSYSWGGGWPQHF.

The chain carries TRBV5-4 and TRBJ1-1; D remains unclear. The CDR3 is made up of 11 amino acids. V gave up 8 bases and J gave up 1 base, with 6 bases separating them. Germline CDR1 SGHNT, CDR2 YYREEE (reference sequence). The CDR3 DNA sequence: TGTGCCAGTCGGTCGAACACTGAAGCTTTCTTT. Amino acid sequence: CASRSNTEAFF.

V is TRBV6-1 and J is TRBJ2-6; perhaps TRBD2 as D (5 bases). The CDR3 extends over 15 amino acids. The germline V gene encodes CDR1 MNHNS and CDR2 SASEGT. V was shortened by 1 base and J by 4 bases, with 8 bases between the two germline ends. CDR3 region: CASSEGGWGANVLTF. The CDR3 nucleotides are TGTGCCAGCAGTGAAGGAGGGTGGGGGGCCAACGTCCTGACTTTC.

The CDR3 DNA reads TGTGCCAGCAGCCAATCCGCAGGACTAGCGGGGGGCCTTTACCAAGAGACCCAGTACTTC. Translation: CASSQSAGLAGGLYQETQYF. This chain connects TRBV14 to TRBJ2-5, with 14 bases lining up with TRBD2. This CDR3 spans 20 amino acids. Germline-derived CDR1 and CDR2 are SGHDN and FVKESK. Trimming removed 2 bases from V and 0 bases from J; junction bases left unmatched: 11.

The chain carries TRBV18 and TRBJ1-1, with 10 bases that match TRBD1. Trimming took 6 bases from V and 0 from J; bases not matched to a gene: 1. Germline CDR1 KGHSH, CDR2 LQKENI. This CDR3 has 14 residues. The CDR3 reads CASSGQGVNTEAFF. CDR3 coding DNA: TGTGCCAGCTCCGGACAGGGGGTGAACACTGAAGCTTTCTTT.